This is a list of T cell receptor beta chains from one sample in a study of cytomegalovirus exposure and HLA in healthy donors. Using immunoSEQ multiplex PCR, the repertoire was profiled, and TCRdb retains in-frame clones only, with some absent. The data show 130,000 to 150,000 clones, with 70% to 80% seen just once and 3.1% held by the top ten. Sample: PBMCs. The receptors originated from a female donor in good health and CMV-seronegative. The CDR3 runs from the conserved cysteine through the conserved F or W. The D gene is left open where the match is weak. Clone size is not always given. Where it is, it says once, few, many or a class for expanded clones.

CASSWGTSGYSYEQYF	TGTGCCAGCAGCTGGGGCACTAGCGGATACTCCTACGAGCAGTACTTC	.	TRBV5-6	TRBJ2-7	TRBD2
CASSSGTSGTYEQYF	TGTGCCAGCAGCTCAGGGACTAGCGGCACCTACGAGCAGTACTTC	.	TRBV7-9	TRBJ2-7	TRBD2
CASSLGTGRELFF	TGCGCCAGCAGCTTGGGGACAGGCAGGGAGCTGTTTTTT	.	TRBV5-1	TRBJ2-2	TRBD1
CASSAGTYQPQHF	TGTGCCAGCAGCGCAGGGACTTATCAGCCCCAGCATTTT	.	TRBV9	TRBJ1-5	.
CASSKSGQGGNNQPQHF	TGTGCCAGCTCAAAATCGGGACAGGGTGGGAACAATCAGCCCCAGCATTTT	.	TRBV18	TRBJ1-5	TRBD1
CASSPGGAGTGELFF	TGCGCCAGCAGCCCAGGGGGCGCGGGGACCGGGGAGCTGTTTTTT	once	TRBV5-1	TRBJ2-2	TRBD1
CASSGTEDSPLHF	TGTGCCAGCTCCGGGACAGAAGATTCACCCCTCCACTTT	few	TRBV6-1	TRBJ1-6	TRBD1
CASSLGWEIGSYEQYF	TGTGCCAGCAGCTTAGGTTGGGAGATAGGGTCCTACGAGCAGTACTTC	.	TRBV7-9	TRBJ2-7	.
CASSSAGVQDTQYF	TGTGCCAGCAGCTCGGCCGGGGTCCAGGATACGCAGTATTTT	few	TRBV5-4	TRBJ2-3	.
CAISEPQVGETQYF	TGTGCCATCAGTGAGCCCCAGGTTGGGGAGACCCAGTACTTC	once	TRBV10-3	TRBJ2-5	.
CASSPMAGRTYEQYF	TGTGCCAGCTCACCAATGGCAGGGAGGACCTACGAGCAGTACTTC	.	TRBV18	TRBJ2-7	.
CASSLGDREHEQYF	TGTGCCAGCAGCTTAGGGGACAGGGAGCACGAGCAGTACTTC	.	TRBV7-8	TRBJ2-7	TRBD1
CASSLDRLNYYEQYF	TGTGCCAGCAGCTTAGATCGGCTAAACTACTACGAGCAGTACTTC	.	TRBV11-2	TRBJ2-7	.
CASSLVVRGPEAFF	TGTGCCAGCAGCTTAGTGGTGCGTGGGCCCGAAGCTTTCTTT	.	TRBV7-9	TRBJ1-1	.
CSVHSGNTIYF	TGCAGCGTCCACTCTGGAAACACCATATATTTT	.	TRBV29-1	TRBJ1-3	.
CASSLRSSSPLHF	TGTGCCAGCAGCTTAAGGAGTAGTTCACCCCTCCACTTT	.	TRBV7-8	TRBJ1-6	.
CASSPGRDSRFDEQYF	TGTGCCAGCAGCCCCGGCCGGGACAGCCGGTTCGACGAGCAGTACTTC	.	TRBV7-9	TRBJ2-7	TRBD1
CASGGFPDTQYF	TGTGCCAGCGGGGGCTTCCCTGATACGCAGTATTTT	.	TRBV6-5	TRBJ2-3	.
CAWSLYGRGVYTIYF	TGTGCCTGGAGTCTATACGGACGGGGTGTGTACACCATATATTTT	.	TRBV30	TRBJ1-3	.
CASSRGGYQETQYF	TGTGCCAGCAGCCGCGGGGGGTACCAAGAGACCCAGTACTTC	.	TRBV9	TRBJ2-5	TRBD2
CSVVQGTGELFF	TGCAGCGTTGTGCAGGGCACCGGGGAGCTGTTTTTT	.	TRBV29-1	TRBJ2-2	.
CASLTANYGYTF	TGTGCCAGCCTTACGGCTAACTATGGCTACACCTTC	.	TRBV7-2	TRBJ1-2	.
CASSEDRNNSPLHF	TGTGCCAGCAGTGAGGACAGGAATAATTCACCCCTCCACTTT	.	TRBV25-1	TRBJ1-6	TRBD1
CASSEEATYGYTF	TGTGCCAGCAGTGAAGAGGCGACATATGGCTACACCTTC	.	TRBV2	TRBJ1-2	.
CASSLGDGRGEQYF	TGTGCCAGCAGTTTGGGGGACGGGAGAGGGGAGCAGTACTTC	.	TRBV27	TRBJ2-5	.
CSASRVDEQYF	TGCAGTGCTAGTCGTGTTGACGAGCAGTACTTC	.	TRBV20-1	TRBJ2-7	.
CASSYGTGLQLYEQYF	TGTGCCAGCAGTTACGGCACCGGATTACAACTATACGAGCAGTACTTC	.	TRBV6-5	TRBJ2-7	.
CASSFISDYEQYF	TGTGCCAGCAGCTTTATCAGCGACTACGAGCAGTACTTC	once	TRBV5-7	TRBJ2-7	.
CASSFDSSYNEQFF	TGCGCCAGCAGCTTTGACAGTTCCTACAATGAGCAGTTCTTC	few	TRBV5-1	TRBJ2-1	.
CASSQEAVSYEQYF	TGCGCCAGCAGCCAAGAAGCCGTCTCCTACGAGCAGTACTTC	.	TRBV4-1	TRBJ2-7	.
CASSADRGTEAFF	TGTGCCAGCAGCGCGGACAGGGGCACTGAAGCTTTCTTT	.	TRBV7-2	TRBJ1-1	TRBD1
CASSFLQGAGNTIYF	TGTGCCAGCAGCTTTCTACAGGGAGCTGGAAACACCATATATTTT	.	TRBV11-2	TRBJ1-3	.
CASSLEFKQTSYEQYF	TGTGCCAGCAGCTTAGAGTTCAAACAAACCTCCTACGAGCAGTACTTC	.	TRBV7-9	TRBJ2-7	.
CASSIQGKASEAFF	TGTGCCAGCAGCATACAGGGCAAGGCCTCTGAAGCTTTCTTT	.	TRBV9	TRBJ1-1	.
CASSPMGQWGETQYF	TGTGCCAGCAGCCCCATGGGACAGTGGGGGGAGACCCAGTACTTC	.	TRBV7-3	TRBJ2-5	TRBD1
CASSQDWDRGSPLHF	TGCGCCAGCAGCCAAGATTGGGACAGGGGTTCACCCCTCCACTTT	.	TRBV4-3	TRBJ1-6	TRBD1
CASSLGGQGIDQPQHF	TGTGCCAGCAGCTTAGGGGGACAGGGGATAGATCAGCCCCAGCATTTT	.	TRBV11-2	TRBJ1-5	TRBD1
CAWSRGSQGEKLFF	TGTGCCTGGAGTAGGGGCAGCCAAGGGGAAAAACTGTTTTTT	.	TRBV30	TRBJ1-4	.
CASSSTGFNQPQHF	TGTGCCAGCAGCTCAACAGGGTTCAATCAGCCCCAGCATTTT	.	TRBV2	TRBJ1-5	.
CATQGPGGEQFF	TGTGCCACCCAGGGACCAGGAGGGGAGCAGTTCTTC	once	TRBV15	TRBJ2-1	.
CASSQGTSGIPDTQYF	TGCGCCAGCAGCCAAGGGACTAGCGGGATACCAGATACGCAGTATTTT	.	TRBV4-3	TRBJ2-3	TRBD2
CASSLVLAGGYNEQFF	TGTGCCAGCAGCTTAGTTTTGGCGGGAGGGTACAATGAGCAGTTCTTC	once	TRBV7-6	TRBJ2-1	TRBD2
CASSPLGHGNSPLHF	TGTGCCAGCAGTCCATTGGGACATGGGAATTCACCCCTCCACTTT	.	TRBV6-5	TRBJ1-6	.
CASGLGGLTYNEQFF	TGTGCTAGTGGTTTGGGGGGGCTGACCTACAATGAGCAGTTCTTC	few	TRBV12-5	TRBJ2-1	.
CASSPERGGPDEQYF	TGTGCCAGCAGTCCCGAGCGGGGGGGCCCGGACGAGCAGTACTTC	.	TRBV7-6	TRBJ2-7	TRBD2
CASSTQGARGTEAFF	TGTGCCAGTAGTACACAGGGGGCGAGGGGCACTGAAGCTTTCTTT	.	TRBV19	TRBJ1-1	TRBD1
CSVEDAGSRGVEQYF	TGCAGCGTTGAAGATGCGGGCTCACGTGGTGTCGAGCAGTACTTC	.	TRBV29-1	TRBJ2-7	.
CASSQVKGYNEQFF	TGTGCCAGCAGCCAAGTTAAGGGGTACAATGAGCAGTTCTTC	many	TRBV14	TRBJ2-1	.
CASRGTGPGYGYTF	TGTGCCAGCAGGGGGACAGGGCCTGGCTATGGCTACACCTTC	.	TRBV28	TRBJ1-2	TRBD1
CASSTDRRSGYTF	TGTGCCAGCAGTACGGACAGGAGATCGGGCTACACCTTC	.	TRBV7-2	TRBJ1-2	TRBD1
CASSQARGGRTDTQYF	TGCGCCAGCAGCCAAGCGAGGGGGGGCCGCACAGATACGCAGTATTTT	once	TRBV4-3	TRBJ2-3	.
CASSDRGLGYTF	TGTGCCAGCAGTGACAGGGGGCTCGGCTACACCTTC	.	TRBV7-9	TRBJ1-2	TRBD1
CASSPQGRTEAFF	TGTGCCAGCAGCCCCCAGGGCCGTACTGAAGCTTTCTTT	.	TRBV7-2	TRBJ1-1	.
CARTGGHNEQFF	TGCGCCAGAACCGGGGGGCACAATGAGCAGTTCTTC	.	TRBV10-1	TRBJ2-1	.
CASSYDPEREKLFF	TGTGCCAGCAGTTACGATCCGGAGCGGGAAAAACTGTTTTTT	few	TRBV6-6	TRBJ1-4	.